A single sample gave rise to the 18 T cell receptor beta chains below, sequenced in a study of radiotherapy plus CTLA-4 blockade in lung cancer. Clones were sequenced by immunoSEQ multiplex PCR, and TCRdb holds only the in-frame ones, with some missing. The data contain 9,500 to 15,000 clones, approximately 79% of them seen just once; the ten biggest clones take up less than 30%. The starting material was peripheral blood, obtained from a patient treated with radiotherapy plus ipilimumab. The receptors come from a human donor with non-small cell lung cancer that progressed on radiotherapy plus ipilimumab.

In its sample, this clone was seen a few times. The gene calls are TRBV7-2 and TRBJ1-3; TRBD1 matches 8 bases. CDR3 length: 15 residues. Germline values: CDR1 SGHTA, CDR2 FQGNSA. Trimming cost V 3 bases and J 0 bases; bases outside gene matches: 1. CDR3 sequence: CASSLDRVSGNTIYF. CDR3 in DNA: TGTGCCAGCAGCTTGGACAGGGTCTCTGGAAACACCATATATTTT.

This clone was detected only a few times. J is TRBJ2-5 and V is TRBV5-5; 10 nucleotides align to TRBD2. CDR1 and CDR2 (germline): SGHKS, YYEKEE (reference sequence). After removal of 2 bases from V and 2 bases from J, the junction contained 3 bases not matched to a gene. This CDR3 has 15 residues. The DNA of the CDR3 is TGTGCCAGCAGCTTTTCACTAGCGGGGCAAGAGACCCAGTACTTC. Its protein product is CASSFSLAGQETQYF.

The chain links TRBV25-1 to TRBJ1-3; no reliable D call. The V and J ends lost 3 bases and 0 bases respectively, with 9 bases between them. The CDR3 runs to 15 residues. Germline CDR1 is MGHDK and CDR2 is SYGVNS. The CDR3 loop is CASSDLGTSGNTIYF. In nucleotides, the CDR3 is TGTGCCAGCAGTGATCTTGGTACCTCTGGAAACACCATATATTTT.

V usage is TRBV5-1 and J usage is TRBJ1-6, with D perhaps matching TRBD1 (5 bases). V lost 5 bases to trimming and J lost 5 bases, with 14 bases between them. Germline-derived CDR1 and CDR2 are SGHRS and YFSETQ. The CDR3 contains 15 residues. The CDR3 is CASSIMGRDNSPLHF. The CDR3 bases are TGCGCCAGCAGTATCATGGGACGGGATAATTCACCCCTCCACTTT.

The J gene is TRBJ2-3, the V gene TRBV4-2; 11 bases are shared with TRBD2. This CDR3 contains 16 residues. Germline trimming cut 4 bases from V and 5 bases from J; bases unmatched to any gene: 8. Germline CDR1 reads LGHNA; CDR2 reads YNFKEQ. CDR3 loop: CASSRDTSGGIDTQYF. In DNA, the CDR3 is TGTGCCAGCAGCCGGGATACTAGCGGGGGTATAGATACGCAGTATTTT.

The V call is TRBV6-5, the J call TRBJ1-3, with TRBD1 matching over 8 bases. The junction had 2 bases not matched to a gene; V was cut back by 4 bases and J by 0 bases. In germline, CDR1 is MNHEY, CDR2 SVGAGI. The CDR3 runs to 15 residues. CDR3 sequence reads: CASSLTGGSGNTIYF. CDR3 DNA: TGTGCCAGCAGTTTAACAGGGGGCTCTGGAAACACCATATATTTT.

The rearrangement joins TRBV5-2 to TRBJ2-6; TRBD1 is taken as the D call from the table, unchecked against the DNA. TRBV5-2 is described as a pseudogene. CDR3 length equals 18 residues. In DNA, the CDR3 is TGTGCCAGCAAATCCAAACGAGAGACACAAAGTCGGGCCAACGTCCTGACTTTC. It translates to CASKSKRETQSRANVLTF.

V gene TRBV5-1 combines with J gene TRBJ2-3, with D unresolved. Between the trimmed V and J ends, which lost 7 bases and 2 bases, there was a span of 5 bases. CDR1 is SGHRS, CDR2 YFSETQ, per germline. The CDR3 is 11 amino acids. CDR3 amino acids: CASPPTDTQYF. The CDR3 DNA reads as TGCGCCAGCCCCCCCACAGATACGCAGTATTTT.

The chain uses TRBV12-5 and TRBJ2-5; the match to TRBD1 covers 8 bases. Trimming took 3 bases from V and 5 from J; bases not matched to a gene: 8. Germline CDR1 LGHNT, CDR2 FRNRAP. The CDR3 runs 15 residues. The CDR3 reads CASGLGQGEGETQYF. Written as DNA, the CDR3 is TGTGCTAGTGGTTTAGGACAGGGAGAGGGGGAGACCCAGTACTTC.

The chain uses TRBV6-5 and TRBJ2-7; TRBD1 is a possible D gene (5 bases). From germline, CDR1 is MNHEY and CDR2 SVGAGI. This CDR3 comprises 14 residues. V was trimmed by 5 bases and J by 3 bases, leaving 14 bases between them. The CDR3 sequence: CASSRGDRSYEQYF. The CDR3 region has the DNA TGTGCCAGCAGTAGGGGTGACAGAAGCTACGAGCAGTACTTC.

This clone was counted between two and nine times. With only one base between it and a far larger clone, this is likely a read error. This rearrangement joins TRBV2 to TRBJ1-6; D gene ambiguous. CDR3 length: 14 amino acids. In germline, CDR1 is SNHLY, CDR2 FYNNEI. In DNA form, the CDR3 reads TGTGCCTGCAGACCGGGCCTTGGGGATTCACCCCTCCACTTT. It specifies CACRPGLGDSPLHF.

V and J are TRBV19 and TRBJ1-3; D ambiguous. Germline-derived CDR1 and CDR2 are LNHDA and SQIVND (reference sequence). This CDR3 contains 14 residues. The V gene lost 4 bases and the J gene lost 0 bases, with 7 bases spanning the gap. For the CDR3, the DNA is TGTGCCAGTAGTAAGGCAAGCTCTGGAAACACCATATATTTT. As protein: CASSKASSGNTIYF.

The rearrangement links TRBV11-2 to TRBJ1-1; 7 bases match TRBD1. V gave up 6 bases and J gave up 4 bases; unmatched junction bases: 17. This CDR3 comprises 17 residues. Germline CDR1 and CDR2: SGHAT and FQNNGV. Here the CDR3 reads CASSSRFQGELGTEAFF. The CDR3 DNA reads TGTGCCAGCAGTTCAAGGTTTCAGGGGGAACTGGGCACTGAAGCTTTCTTT.

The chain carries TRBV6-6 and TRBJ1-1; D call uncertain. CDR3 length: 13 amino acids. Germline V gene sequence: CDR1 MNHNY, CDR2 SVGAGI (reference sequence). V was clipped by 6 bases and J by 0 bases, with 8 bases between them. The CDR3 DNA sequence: TGTGCCAGCAGCGTCGCCGTGAACACTGAAGCTTTCTTT. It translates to CASSVAVNTEAFF.

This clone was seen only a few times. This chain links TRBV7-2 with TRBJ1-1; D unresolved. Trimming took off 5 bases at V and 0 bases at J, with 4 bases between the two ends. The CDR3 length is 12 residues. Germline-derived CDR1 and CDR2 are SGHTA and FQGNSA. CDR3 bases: TGTGCCAGCAGCCTAATGAACACTGAAGCTTTCTTT. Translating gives CASSLMNTEAFF. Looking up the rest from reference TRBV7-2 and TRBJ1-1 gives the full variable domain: GAGVSQSPSNKVTEKGKDVELRCDPISGHTALYWYRQSLGQGLEFLIYFQGNSAPDKSGLPSDRFSAERTGGSVSTLTIQRTQQEDSAVYLCASSLMNTEAFFGQGTRLTVV.

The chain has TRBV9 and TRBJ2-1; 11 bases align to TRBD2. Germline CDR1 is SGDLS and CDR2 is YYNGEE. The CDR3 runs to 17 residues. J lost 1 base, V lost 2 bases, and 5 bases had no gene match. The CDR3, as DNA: TGTGCCAGCAGCGTCCTAGCGGGGGGCTTATCCTACAATGAGCAGTTCTTC. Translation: CASSVLAGGLSYNEQFF.

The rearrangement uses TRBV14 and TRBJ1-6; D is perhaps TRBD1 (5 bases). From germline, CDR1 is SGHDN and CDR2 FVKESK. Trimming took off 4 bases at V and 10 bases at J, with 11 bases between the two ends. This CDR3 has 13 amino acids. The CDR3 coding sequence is TGTGCCAGCAGCCCCGGGGGTGGCTCACCCCTCCACTTT. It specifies CASSPGGGSPLHF.

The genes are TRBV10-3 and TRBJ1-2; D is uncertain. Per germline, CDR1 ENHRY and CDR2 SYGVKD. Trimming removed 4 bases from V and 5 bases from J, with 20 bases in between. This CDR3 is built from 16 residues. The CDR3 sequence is CAISGALGQAQYGYTF. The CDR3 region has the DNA TGTGCCATCAGTGGTGCTCTCGGGCAGGCCCAGTATGGCTACACCTTC.